This T cell receptor beta chain appears in the sequencing data of a study of cytomegalovirus exposure and HLA in healthy donors (dated by TCRdb to 2016 to 2017). For the study in its entirety: In an earlier analysis of some 610 of the donors, around 290 Gb of sequence data and roughly 100 million unique TCR beta sequences from roughly 200 million T cells were reported. The study aimed to test whether cataloging public T cell receptors could reveal signatures of past pathogen exposure. Of the 350 to 400 genotyped donors, 65% to 90% fell in the genetic ancestry cluster associated with self-reported Caucasian donors. Class I and class II HLA loci were covered by the typing at four-digit resolution. The number of typed donors differed by locus: about 620-640 for A, B, C, DRB1 and DQB1; 522 for DQA1; around 610 for DPA1; and 450 to 480 for DPB1. Besides the first cohort of 666 subjects, a separate validation cohort made up of roughly 120 different subjects was used. In a later analysis, previously published TCR beta repertoires from 670 or so donors were re-analyzed and high-resolution HLA genotyping was added so that TCR occurrence patterns could be studied. A few DR-DQ haplotypes were treated as single units for association and clustering because of strong linkage in the cohort. To predict cytomegalovirus infection status, the study combined high-throughput TCR immunosequencing, statistical association of individual TCRs with disease status, and machine learning. An early release covering roughly 580 HLA-typed donors comprised about 310 gigabases of sequencing data and 85 million or so unique TCR sequences. The study used immunosequencing to profile the T cell repertoires of several hundred subjects and linked those repertoires to cytomegalovirus serostatus. Rather than drawing on any new phenotypic data, the later analysis identified candidate immune exposures from TCR beta sequences and the way those sequences occurred across donors. A later genetic analysis took genome-wide SNP genotypes for about 55% of the 666 donors and used that subset as a discovery cohort. Alongside the repertoire data, information on donor age, sex, ethnicity and CMV serostatus was compiled. Across around 400 genotyped donors of the cohort, an average of approximately 220,000 unique TCR beta nucleotide sequences per donor were sequenced, and 15% to 20% of those sequences were non-productive. All discovery cohort repertoires had been generated using a single sequencing platform. In an earlier analysis of 587 of the donors, high-throughput TCR beta sequencing was used to judge whether each TCR beta V gene segment behaved as functional or pseudogenic.

In total, over 600 healthy bone marrow donors made up the cohort. Cohort members were all nominally healthy when sampled, although unrecorded immune exposures were likely present. The donor was CMV seronegative and was included in the group of under 450 seronegative cohort members. A peripheral blood sample was provided by each donor, and peripheral blood mononuclear cells were used for TCR beta sequencing. Genomic DNA extraction from the blood cell samples was performed with the Qiagen DNeasy Blood Extraction Kit. Results the study describes overall, beyond this receptor: The study gave a list of some 150 TCR beta chains associated with cytomegalovirus. In this cohort, only TCR beta chains were sequenced, and detectable features were limited by the absence of alpha or paired-chain data. Presence/absence analyses assumed roughly uniform sequencing depth across donors, an assumption that may not hold. In both the original and validation cohorts, the classifier was reported to diagnose cytomegalovirus status with high specificity and sensitivity. According to a later analysis, parvovirus B19, influenza, CMV and Epstein-Barr virus appeared linked to several top co-occurrence clusters. A cluster of highly shared sequence variants was judged likely to represent a technical artifact of the sequencing pipeline. V-gene and J-gene trimming of TCR beta chains was associated with a missense DCLRE1C variant in a later genetic analysis, and the association was replicated in an independent cohort. The earlier analysis of fewer than 750 of the donors excluded about 16 rarely observed V segments, including chromosome 9 orphons, because counts were too low. Across donors, most TCR sequences were observed very rarely, whereas some public TCRs were present in many individuals. Specific HLA alleles were associated with over 15,000 TCR beta sequences at a false discovery rate of 0.05 in a later analysis. In a later analysis, most CMV-associated TCR beta chains were found to appear HLA-restricted, with HLA associations seemingly driven largely by CMV exposure. Linkage disequilibrium might explain the correlated functional status among segregating V segments, but an unknown experimental factor could not be ruled out. HLA typing was unavailable for some donors at each locus, so association tests used only the typed subset. Assigning TCR associations to individual alleles was difficult when HLA alleles, especially DR and DQ, strongly co-occurred. In a later analysis, HLA-associated TCR beta chains showed more clonal expansion and lower generation probabilities than non-associated chains that were equally common. In an earlier analysis of a few hundred of the donors, most TCR beta V segments were observed in productive rearrangements about 87% or about 30% of the time, broadly matching IMGT annotations. A further reported finding was that TCR beta sequences accurately predicted the HLA-A and HLA-B alleles for most subjects in the first cohort. The only immune exposure information available for the cohort was CMV serostatus. Three of the identified cytomegalovirus-associated TCR beta chains were confirmed in vitro to be specific for cytomegalovirus antigens. According to a later analysis, TCR association rates differed among HLA loci, with DRB1 alleles showing the most associated TCRs and HLA-C alleles showing the fewest. Because the 87-base-pair reads could not distinguish some IMGT-functional V segments, including TRBV6-2 and TRBV6-3, those segments were excluded. It was suggested by the authors that the approach could potentially be generalized to other disease states and immunological phenotypes. A later genetic analysis reported fewer N-insertions in productive TCRs among donors in an Asian-associated ancestry cluster than the roughly 690-donor mean.

The germline V gene sets CDR1 to SQVTM and CDR2 to ANQGSEA. From its cysteine to its phenylalanine, the CDR3 spans 12 amino acids. The CDR3 DNA has 36 bases and is translated from base 1. V is pared back by 3 bases and J by 8 bases, with 13 bases lying between the germline termini. Library prep was done by the immunoSEQ multiplex PCR assay. The multiplex PCR relied on a mix of 60 forward primers for TCR Vbeta segments and 13 reverse primers for TCR Jbeta segments. Amplification of the CDR3 region of rearranged TCR beta genes was performed with a multiplex PCR assay on genomic DNA. On the Illumina HiSeq System, the amplified TCR beta libraries were sequenced as 87-base-pair reads. On the study's bioinformatics: A later analysis counted about 80 million unique TCR beta chains across the approximately 700 repertoires, and 10 million to 12 million of these chains were shared by at least two donors. A nearest-neighbor algorithm error-corrected the raw reads and collapsed the reads into unique sequences, merging closely related sequences to remove PCR and sequencing errors. Alignment of CDR3 sequences to IMGT reference sequences was used to assign V, D and J gene segments. For a sequence to be retained, at least a six-nucleotide match to both a V gene segment and a J gene segment was required. Rearrangements were called productive when the CDR3 lacked stop codons and stayed in frame with V and J; all others were non-productive. CDR3 was defined by IMGT convention, running from the second conserved V-encoded cysteine to the conserved J-encoded phenylalanine. The earlier analysis of approximately 500 of the donors excluded sequences that lacked an unambiguous match to a single V gene segment. In an earlier analysis of roughly 600 of the donors, a V segment was called functional when productive rearrangements were above 56.7%, and segregating when the standard deviation between donors exceeded 5%. To diagnose cytomegalovirus status from the catalog of TCR beta chain sequences, a statistical classification framework was built. In a later analysis, TCR nucleotide sequences were compared against IMGT/GENE-DB human TR gene sequences so that V and J genes could be assigned. In a later analysis, CDR3 sequences and most-parsimonious VDJ recombination scenarios were assigned using the TCRdist pipeline. In a later analysis, each TCR beta chain was defined by its CDR3 amino acid sequence together with its V-gene family, and reads lacking a unique V-gene family were excluded. A later analysis removed 550 to 700 highly shared, low-generation-probability nucleotide sequences to deal with suspected cross-contamination and a sequencing artifact. In a later analysis, a clonal expansion index was calculated for each public chain from normalized within-repertoire ranks of inferred template counts. Generation probabilities in a later analysis came from a VDJ recombination model fitted to out-of-frame rearrangements, and those results were checked against IGoR. In a later analysis, hypergeometric tests were used to score TCR-TCR, TCR-HLA and TCR-CMV co-occurrence, with a repertoire-size bias correction applied to TCR pairs. To estimate false discovery rates, a later analysis permuted the HLA or CMV assignments 20 times. A later analysis grouped co-occurring TCRs with DBSCAN, adding TCRdist sequence similarity when clustering within HLA-allele-positive subsets. Repertoires with fewer than 30,000 or more than 120,000 public chains were left out of co-occurrence clustering, as were about 5 repertoires with anomalous nucleotide sharing. Sourced from immuneACCESS, this table was stored by TCRdb with only in-frame sequences that have V and J called. A share of the clones is absent; for the studies checked, an unresolved V gene accounts for under half, and the remainder has no known explanation. V, J and clone size are those of that table, while D and trimming were read from the DNA. The record for this sample contains 40,000 to 50,000 clones. The top ten clonotypes cover 1% to 1.5% of the sample.

Concerning this clone: Its antigen is still unknown.

The source material was PBMCs. The sequence was obtained from a young man in good health and CMV-seronegative. Here the chain combines TRBV29-1 and TRBJ1-2, and the D gene may be TRBD1, 5 bases matching. The nucleotide sequence is TGCAGCGTTGAGTCCAGGGCCGGCGGCTACACCTTC. It codes for CSVESRAGGYTF.